Listed below are T cell receptor beta chains from one sample, sequenced in a study of blood T cell repertoires in COVID-19. Measured with immunoSEQ multiplex PCR; TCRdb has only the in-frame clones, and not every one. Here the sample spans 200,000 to 300,000 clones, around nine tenths being singletons. Sequenced: peripheral blood. The source is a woman aged 60-70 years who had recovered from COVID-19. Both conserved end residues are part of each CDR3. D genes are given only for firm matches. Expanded clones are given a class, and other clones once, few, many or no size at all.

TGTGCCAGCAGTTCCCTTAGGGACAGTAGGCAGTACTTC CASSSLRDSRQYF TRBD1 TRBV6-5 - TRBJ2-7
TGTGCCAGCAGCTCGGGACAGGGAGGCCATCAGCCCCAGCATTTT CASSSGQGGHQPQHF TRBD1 TRBV9 - TRBJ1-5
TGTGCCAGCAGTCTCGCGGAGGTTCGGGTCTCACCCCTCCACTTT CASSLAEVRVSPLHF - TRBV27 - TRBJ1-6
TGTGCCAGCAGCGGCGGGACTAGCGATCCTTGGGGTGCCAAAAACATTCAGTACTTC CASSGGTSDPWGAKNIQYF TRBD2 TRBV9 once TRBJ2-4
TGTGCCAGCAGTGCCGCCTGGTTAGAGGCGGTAAACGATGGCTACACCTTC CASSAAWLEAVNDGYTF - TRBV6-1 - TRBJ1-2
TGTGCCAGCAGCTTCCGGTCGGAGGGCACTGAAGCTTTCTTT CASSFRSEGTEAFF - TRBV7-3 - TRBJ1-1
TGTGCCAGCAGTTATTATCGGGGACAGAACTATGGCTACACCTTC CASSYYRGQNYGYTF TRBD1 TRBV6-5 - TRBJ1-2
TGTGCCAGCAGCCCTCTCCGGGACTCCACAGATACGCAGTATTTT CASSPLRDSTDTQYF - TRBV4-2 - TRBJ2-3
TGTGCCAGCAGCGCCCAGGGGAGGGATAATTCACCCCTCCACTTT CASSAQGRDNSPLHF - TRBV9 - TRBJ1-6
TGTGCCAGCAGCTCCCTCTATAATTCACCCCTCCACTTT CASSSLYNSPLHF - TRBV7-3 once TRBJ1-6
TGTGCCAGCAACCTCCCGGGGGGACTCATATCGGCGCAGTTCTTC CASNLPGGLISAQFF TRBD2 TRBV2 - TRBJ2-1
TGTGCCAGCAGTAGATTGGGGACAGGCCAGGCCCACAATGAGCAGTTCTTC CASSRLGTGQAHNEQFF TRBD1 TRBV2 - TRBJ2-1
TGTGCCAGCAGCCCACAGGGGGACGAGCAGTACTTC CASSPQGDEQYF TRBD1 TRBV5-4 once TRBJ2-7
TGCGCCAGCAGCCAAGTCGGGGGGGCCGGGGAGCTGTTTTTT CASSQVGGAGELFF TRBD2 TRBV4-3 - TRBJ2-2
TGTGCCAGCAGTGAAACGTCTGCGTCGGTGGAGACCCAGTACTTC CASSETSASVETQYF - TRBV6-1 - TRBJ2-5
TGTGCCACCAGCGGCTTCCGACTGTTAAGTATCCTGGGTAATAGCAATCAGCCCCAGCATTTT CATSGFRLLSILGNSNQPQHF - TRBV15 few TRBJ1-5
TGTGCCAGCAGCTTGGTTGCGCTTGAAGCTTTCTTT CASSLVALEAFF - TRBV7-2 - TRBJ1-1
TGTGCCAGCAGTTTGGGCTACAACAATGAGCAGTTCTTC CASSLGYNNEQFF - TRBV27 - TRBJ2-1
TGTGCCAGCAGCGTAGAGGTTAGCGGGGGCTACAATGAGCAGTTCTTC CASSVEVSGGYNEQFF TRBD2 TRBV9 - TRBJ2-1
TGTGCCAGCAGTTACCAGGGGCGACGAAATCAGCCCCAGCATTTT CASSYQGRRNQPQHF - TRBV27 - TRBJ1-5
TGTGCCAGCAGCCCCCCCGGGGGATATAATGAAAAACTGTTTTTT CASSPPGGYNEKLFF - TRBV9 - TRBJ1-4
TGTGCCAGCAGTGAGGAAGATAGGGGGACCCAGTACTTC CASSEEDRGTQYF - TRBV6-1 once TRBJ2-5
TGTGCCAGCAGCTTTTTAGGGGTTGAAAAACTGTTTTTT CASSFLGVEKLFF - TRBV7-6 - TRBJ1-4